Listed here is a single T cell receptor beta chain. Its target is not known. CDR1 and CDR2 from the germline V gene are SGHAT and FQNNGV. The CDR3 spans 16 residues. Germline trimming cut 5 bases from V and 6 bases from J; bases unmatched to any gene: 9. TCRdb redid the calling of the reads with MiXCR, one entry per CDR3 protein. In the table there are fewer than 900,000 distinct CDR3 sequences, almost 30% of which are singletons. The data originate from a study of T cell repertoires in cytomegalovirus infection. This chain joins TRBV11-2 and TRBJ1-4; 10 bases align to TRBD1. This clonotype was sampled from a human donor in good health (CMV status not recorded). Some clones in this sample may be carry-over from other donors' samples. The input for sequencing was cultured CD8+ T cells from PBMCs, taken from culture after CMV antigen stimulation. The CDR3 reads CASSLETGGPDEKLFF. CDR3 sequence (DNA): TGTGCCAGCAGCCTGGAGACAGGGGGCCCTGATGAAAAACTGTTTTTT.